Below are 5 T cell receptor beta chains sequenced from a single sample in a study of cytomegalovirus exposure and HLA in healthy donors. Researchers ran the PCR with 60 Vbeta and 13 Jbeta primers. Assay: immunoSEQ multiplex PCR; the TCRdb copy retains only in-frame clones and omits some. There are fewer than 200,000 clones in the sample; roughly nine tenths occur only once, and less than 0.3% lies in the top ten. Sequenced sample: PBMCs. These receptors all stem from a girl under three years old in good health and CMV-seronegative.

The CDR3 here is CATSRGIAGGLGELFF. CDR3 nucleotide sequence: TGTGCCACCAGCAGAGGGATAGCGGGAGGGCTGGGGGAGCTGTTTTTT. The V gene is TRBV15, the J gene TRBJ2-2; 11 nucleotides align to TRBD2. Trimming cost V 1 base and J 8 bases; bases outside gene matches: 6. Per germline, CDR1 LNHNV and CDR2 YYDKDF (reference sequence). The CDR3 spans 16 residues.

This chain connects TRBV7-2 to TRBJ1-1; D is uncertain. Germline assignment: CDR1 SGHTA and CDR2 FQGNSA. This CDR3 comprises 15 residues. Trimming pared 0 bases from V and 2 bases from J, leaving 10 bases between. CDR3 region: CASSLARISNTEAFF. DNA of the CDR3: TGTGCCAGCAGCTTAGCGCGTATATCCAACACTGAAGCTTTCTTT.

The genes are TRBV2 and TRBJ1-2, with 10 bases that match TRBD1. Germline-derived CDR1 and CDR2 are SNHLY and FYNNEI. The CDR3 is 14 amino acids. V dropped 4 bases and J dropped 4; count of bases not matched to a gene: 3. The CDR3 sequence is CASSVDRGSYGYTF. Written as DNA, the CDR3 is TGTGCCAGCAGTGTGGACAGGGGGAGCTATGGCTACACCTTC.

This clone was observed a few times. This chain joins TRBV4-2 and TRBJ2-7; TRBD1 is a possible D gene (5 bases). CDR3 length: 16 residues. Germline CDR1 LGHNA, CDR2 YNFKEQ. V was cut by 0 bases and J by 2 bases, with 14 bases left in between. The chain's CDR3 is CASSQDLRQGTYEQYF. In DNA form, the CDR3 reads TGTGCCAGCAGCCAAGATCTCCGGCAGGGTACCTACGAGCAGTACTTC.

V is TRBV5-1 and J is TRBJ1-2; 10 bases fit TRBD1. The junction had 7 bases not matched to a gene; V was cut back by 5 bases and J by 6 bases. This CDR3 is built from 14 residues. Germline V gives CDR1 SGHRS, CDR2 YFSETQ. CDR3 coding DNA: TGCGCCAGCAGACCCCCCGGGACAGGGGATGGCTACACCTTC. This gives the protein CASRPPGTGDGYTF.